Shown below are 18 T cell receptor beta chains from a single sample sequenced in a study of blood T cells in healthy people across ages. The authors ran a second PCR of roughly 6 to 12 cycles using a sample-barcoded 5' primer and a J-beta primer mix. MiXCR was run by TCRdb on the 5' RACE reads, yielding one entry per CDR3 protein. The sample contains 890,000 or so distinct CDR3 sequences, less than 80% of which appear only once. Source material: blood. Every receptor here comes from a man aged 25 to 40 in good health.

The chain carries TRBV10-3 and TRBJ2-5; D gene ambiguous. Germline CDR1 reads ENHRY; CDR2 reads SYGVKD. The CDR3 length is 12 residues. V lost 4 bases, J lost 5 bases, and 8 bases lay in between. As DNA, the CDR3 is TGTGCCATCAGTGGTGTGGGCGAGACCCAGTACTTC. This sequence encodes CAISGVGETQYF.

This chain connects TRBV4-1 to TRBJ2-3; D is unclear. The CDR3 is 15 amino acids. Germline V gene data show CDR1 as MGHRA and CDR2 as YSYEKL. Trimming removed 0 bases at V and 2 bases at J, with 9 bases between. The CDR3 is CASSQDPGPTDTQYF. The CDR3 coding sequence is TGCGCCAGCAGCCAAGACCCGGGTCCCACAGATACGCAGTATTTT.

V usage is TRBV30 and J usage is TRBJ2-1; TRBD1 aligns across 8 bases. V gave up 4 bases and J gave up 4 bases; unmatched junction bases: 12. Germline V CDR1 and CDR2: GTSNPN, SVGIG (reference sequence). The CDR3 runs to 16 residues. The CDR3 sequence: CAWTARGRGPYNEQFF. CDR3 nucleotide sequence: TGTGCCTGGACCGCTCGAGGCAGGGGGCCTTACAATGAGCAGTTCTTC.

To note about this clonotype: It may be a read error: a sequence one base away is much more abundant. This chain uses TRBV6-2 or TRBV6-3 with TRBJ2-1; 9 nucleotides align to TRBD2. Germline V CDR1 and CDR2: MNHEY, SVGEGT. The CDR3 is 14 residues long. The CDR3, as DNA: TGTGTCAGCACTATAACGGGACTAGCAAGTGAGCAGTTCTTC. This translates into CVSTITGLASEQFF.

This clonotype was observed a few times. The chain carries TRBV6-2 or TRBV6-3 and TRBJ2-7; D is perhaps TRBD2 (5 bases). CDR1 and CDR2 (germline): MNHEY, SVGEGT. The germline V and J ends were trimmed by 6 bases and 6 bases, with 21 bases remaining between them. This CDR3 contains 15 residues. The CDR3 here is CASRGLDVASSEQYF. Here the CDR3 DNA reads TGTGCCAGCAGAGGACTGGATGTGGCCTCGAGCGAGCAGTACTTC.

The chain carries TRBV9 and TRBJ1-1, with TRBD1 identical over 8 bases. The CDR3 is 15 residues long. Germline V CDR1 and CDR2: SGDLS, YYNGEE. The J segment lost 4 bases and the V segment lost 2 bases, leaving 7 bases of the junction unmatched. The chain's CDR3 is CASSVQGAGVTEAFF. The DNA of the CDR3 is TGTGCCAGCAGCGTTCAGGGGGCAGGGGTCACTGAAGCTTTCTTT.

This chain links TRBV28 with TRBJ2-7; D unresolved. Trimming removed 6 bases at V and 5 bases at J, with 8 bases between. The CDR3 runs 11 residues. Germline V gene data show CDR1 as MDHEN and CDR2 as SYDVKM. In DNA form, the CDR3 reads TGTGCCAGCAGGGAAGCCGACGAGCAGTACTTC. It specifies CASREADEQYF.

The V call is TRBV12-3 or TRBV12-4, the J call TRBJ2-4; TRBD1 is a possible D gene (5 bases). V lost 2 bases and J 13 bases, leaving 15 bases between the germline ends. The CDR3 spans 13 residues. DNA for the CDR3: TGTGCCAGCAGTTTACTAGGGGCTGAAGGGCAGTACTTC. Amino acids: CASSLLGAEGQYF.

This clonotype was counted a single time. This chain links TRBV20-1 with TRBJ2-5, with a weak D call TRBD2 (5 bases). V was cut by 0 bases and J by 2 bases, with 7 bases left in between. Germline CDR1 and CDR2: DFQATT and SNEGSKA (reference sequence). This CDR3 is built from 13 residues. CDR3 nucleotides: TGCAGTGCTAGAGAGCCGGGACAAGAGACCCAGTACTTC. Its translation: CSAREPGQETQYF.

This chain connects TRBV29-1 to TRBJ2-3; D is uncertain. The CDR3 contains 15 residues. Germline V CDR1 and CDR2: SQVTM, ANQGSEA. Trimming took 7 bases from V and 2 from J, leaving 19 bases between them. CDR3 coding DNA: TGCAGCGCTGCCCGAGTTGGGCAGCACACAGATACGCAGTATTTT. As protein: CSAARVGQHTDTQYF.

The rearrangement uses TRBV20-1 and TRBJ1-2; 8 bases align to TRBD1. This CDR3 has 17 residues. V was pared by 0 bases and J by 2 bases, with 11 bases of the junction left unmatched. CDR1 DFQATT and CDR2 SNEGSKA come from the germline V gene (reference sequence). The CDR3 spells CSARDIGTGGLNYGYTF. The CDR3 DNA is TGCAGTGCTAGAGATATTGGGACAGGTGGACTAAACTATGGCTACACCTTC.

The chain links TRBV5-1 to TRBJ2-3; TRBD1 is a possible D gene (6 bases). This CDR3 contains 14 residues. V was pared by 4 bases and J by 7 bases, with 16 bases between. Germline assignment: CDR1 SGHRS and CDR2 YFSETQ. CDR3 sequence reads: CASSPGTGSYTQYF. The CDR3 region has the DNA TGCGCCAGCAGCCCAGGTACAGGGTCATATACGCAGTATTTT.

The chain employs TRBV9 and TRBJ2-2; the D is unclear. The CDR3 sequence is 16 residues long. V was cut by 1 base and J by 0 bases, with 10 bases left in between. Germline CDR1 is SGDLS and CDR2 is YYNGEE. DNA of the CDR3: TGTGCCAGCAGCGTAAAGAGAAGCGCGAACACCGGGGAGCTGTTTTTT. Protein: CASSVKRSANTGELFF.

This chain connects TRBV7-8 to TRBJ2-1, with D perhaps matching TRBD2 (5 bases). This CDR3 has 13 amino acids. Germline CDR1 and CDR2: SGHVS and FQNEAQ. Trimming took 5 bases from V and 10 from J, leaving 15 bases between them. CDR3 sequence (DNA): TGTGCCAGCAGCGTACTAGGAACGGGAGAGCAGTTCTTC. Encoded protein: CASSVLGTGEQFF.

The DNA for the CDR3 is TGTGCCAGCAGGGCCCTGGGCGGGGAGCTGTTTTTT. This gives the protein CASRALGGELFF. The gene calls are TRBV3-1 and TRBJ2-2, with unresolved D. Trimming removed 6 bases from V and 7 bases from J, with 9 bases in between. This CDR3 comprises 12 residues. Germline CDR1 and CDR2: LGHDT and YNNKEL (reference sequence).

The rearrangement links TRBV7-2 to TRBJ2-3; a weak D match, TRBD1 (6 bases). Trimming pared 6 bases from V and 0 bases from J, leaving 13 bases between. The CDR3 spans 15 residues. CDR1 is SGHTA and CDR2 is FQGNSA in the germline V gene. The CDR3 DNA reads TGTGCCAGCAGACTGACAGGCCCAAGCACAGATACGCAGTATTTT. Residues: CASRLTGPSTDTQYF. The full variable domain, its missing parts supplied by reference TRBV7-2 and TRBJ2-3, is GAGVSQSPSNKVTEKGKDVELRCDPISGHTALYWYRQSLGQGLEFLIYFQGNSAPDKSGLPSDRFSAERTGGSVSTLTIQRTQQEDSAVYLCASRLTGPSTDTQYFGPGTRLTVL.

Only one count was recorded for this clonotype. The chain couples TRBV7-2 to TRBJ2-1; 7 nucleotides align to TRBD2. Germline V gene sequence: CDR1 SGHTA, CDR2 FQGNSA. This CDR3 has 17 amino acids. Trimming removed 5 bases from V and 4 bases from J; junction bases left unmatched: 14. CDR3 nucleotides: TGTGCCAGCAGCCTAAACCGACTAGCTGATATTTACAATGAGCAGTTCTTC. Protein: CASSLNRLADIYNEQFF.

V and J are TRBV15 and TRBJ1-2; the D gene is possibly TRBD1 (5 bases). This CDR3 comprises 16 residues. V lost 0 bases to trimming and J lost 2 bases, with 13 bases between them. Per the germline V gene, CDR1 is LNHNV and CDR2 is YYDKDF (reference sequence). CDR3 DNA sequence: TGTGCCACCAGCAGAGATAAGGGGCTTAAGAACTATGGCTACACCTTC. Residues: CATSRDKGLKNYGYTF. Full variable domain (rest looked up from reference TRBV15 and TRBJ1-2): DAMVIQNPRYQVTQFGKPVTLSCSQTLNHNVMYWYQQKSSQAPKLLFHYYDKDFNNEADTPDNFQSRRPNTSFCFLDIRSPGLGDTAMYLCATSRDKGLKNYGYTFGSGTRLTVV.